Following are 9 T cell receptor beta chains from one sample sequenced in a study of identical twins. Each CDR3 protein is one row after TCRdb ran MiXCR on the 5' RACE reads. The sample includes fewer than 350,000 distinct CDR3 sequences, 8% to 9% of them seen just once. These data are also associated with another study on yellow fever vaccine responses in identical twins.

Material for sequencing was memory (CD45RO+) T cells sorted from blood. All receptors derive from a woman between 18 and 30 years old in good health.

V is TRBV7-2 and J is TRBJ2-3; 7 nucleotides line up with TRBD2. V lost 4 bases and J lost 6; bases outside the gene matches: 13. The CDR3 covers 16 residues. Germline CDR1 and CDR2: SGHTA and FQGNSA. Here the CDR3 reads CASSSTLGLGGDTQYF. CDR3 coding DNA: TGTGCCAGCAGCTCTACACTAGGGCTCGGGGGGGATACGCAGTATTTT.

This chain uses TRBV11-3 with TRBJ2-1; D may match TRBD1 or TRBD2 (5 bases each). CDR1 SGHNT and CDR2 YENEEA come from the germline V gene. Trimming removed 1 base from V and 9 bases from J, with 10 bases in between. The CDR3 totals 13 residues. For the CDR3, the DNA is TGTGCCAGCAGCTTAGTAGGTGGGGGTGAGCAGTTCTTC. It yields the protein CASSLVGGGEQFF.

The CDR3 DNA reads as TGTGCCATCCGACGGACCGGGGAGCTGTTTTTT. The encoded protein is CAIRRTGELFF. This rearrangement joins TRBV28 to TRBJ2-2; D gene unclear. CDR1 is MDHEN, CDR2 SYDVKM, per germline. This CDR3 is built from 11 residues. V was shortened by 10 bases and J by 5 bases, with 8 bases between the two germline ends.

This clonotype has a count of ten or more. The chain links TRBV27 to TRBJ1-4, with 7 bases matching TRBD1. V was pared by 2 bases and J by 9 bases, with 3 bases of the junction left unmatched. The CDR3 is made up of 13 amino acids. The germline V gene has CDR1 MNHEY and CDR2 SMNVEV (reference sequence). The chain's CDR3 is CASSLRGQKKLFF. The CDR3 DNA sequence: TGTGCCAGCAGTTTAAGGGGACAGAAAAAACTGTTTTTT. Full variable domain (rest looked up from reference TRBV27 and TRBJ1-4): EAQVTQNPRYLITVTGKKLTVTCSQNMNHEYMSWYRQDPGLGLRQIYYSMNVEVTDKGDVPEGYKVSRKEKRNFPLILESPSPNQTSLYFCASSLRGQKKLFFGSGTQLSVL.

This clonotype appeared a few times. This rearrangement joins TRBV6-1 to TRBJ1-3; a possible D gene is TRBD1 (5 bases). CDR3 length equals 16 residues. Trimming pared 3 bases from V and 2 bases from J, leaving 14 bases between. The germline V gene has CDR1 MNHNS and CDR2 SASEGT. As DNA, the CDR3 is TGTGCCAGCAGTGACGGCTGGGGGGGAACTGGAAACACCATATATTTT. Amino acid sequence: CASSDGWGGTGNTIYF.

The J gene is TRBJ2-1, the V gene TRBV7-2, with TRBD2 matching over 11 bases. CDR3 size: 16 residues. The V gene's germline CDR1 is SGHTA and CDR2 FQGNSA. The junction had 6 bases not matched to a gene; V was cut back by 4 bases and J by 4 bases. CDR3 sequence reads: CASSSLAGGPYNEQFF. CDR3 bases: TGTGCCAGCAGCTCCCTAGCGGGGGGACCGTACAATGAGCAGTTCTTC.

V usage is TRBV4-1 and J usage is TRBJ2-5; D might be TRBD2 (5 bases). The CDR3 runs to 16 residues. Trimming removed 4 bases from V and 1 base from J, with 16 bases in between. Germline V CDR1 and CDR2: MGHRA, YSYEKL. CDR3 bases: TGCGCCAGCAGCCCTGCGGACTCGAATTTCCAAGAGACCCAGTACTTC. Its protein is CASSPADSNFQETQYF.

This clonotype was counted many times. This chain connects TRBV3-1 to TRBJ2-1; 11 nucleotides align to TRBD2. V gave up 1 base and J gave up 2 bases; unmatched junction bases: 7. There are 18 residues in the CDR3. The germline V gene has CDR1 LGHDT and CDR2 YNNKEL (reference sequence). CDR3 sequence: CASSQAGNSGGAYNEQFF. In DNA, the CDR3 is TGTGCCAGCAGCCAAGCAGGGAATAGCGGGGGGGCCTACAATGAGCAGTTCTTC.

The rearrangement links TRBV2 to TRBJ2-3, with 8 bases matching TRBD2. V lost 8 bases, J lost 0 bases, and 10 bases stayed unmatched. The CDR3 loop spans 16 amino acids. CDR1 is SNHLY and CDR2 is FYNNEI in the germline V gene. DNA for the CDR3: TGTGCCAGCGGTTGGGTCCAGCGGGGGAGCACAGATACGCAGTATTTT. Translation: CASGWVQRGSTDTQYF. Filled out from reference TRBV2 and TRBJ2-3, the complete variable domain reads EPEVTQTPSHQVTQMGQEVILRCVPISNHLYFYWYRQILGQKVEFLVSFYNNEISEKSEIFDDQFSVERPDGSNFTLKIRSTKLEDSAMYFCASGWVQRGSTDTQYFGPGTRLTVL.